Presented here are 12 T cell receptor beta chains from one specimen sequenced in a study of CD8+ T cells in alopecia areata. It was with CD4, CD8alpha, NKG2D, NKG2ACE and other markers that pooled cutaneous lymph node cells were sorted. cDNA serving as the sequencing template came from extracted, reverse transcribed RNA. Method: immunoSEQ multiplex PCR; TCRdb's copy keeps in-frame clones and lacks some. There are 270,000 or so clones in the sample, none observed a single time. The specimen sequenced was CD4+ T cells sorted from a lymph node. The receptors were gathered from a C3H/HeJ mouse with alopecia areata. This mouse strain has H2-k as its MHC haplotype.

Worth noting for this clone: Gene names are mouse gene names. The CDR3 spells CASSDIKNTGQLYF. Partial CDR3 DNA: TGTGCCAGCAGTGATATCAAAAACACCGGG. The rearrangement links TRBV13-1 to TRBJ2-2; no clear D gene. Read sequence stops 4 residues before the CDR3 end, and the germline J gene provides the missing end. V was shortened by 1 base and J by 1 base, with 5 bases between the two germline ends. The CDR3 is made up of 14 amino acids. From germline, CDR1 is NSHNY and CDR2 SYGAGN.

Regarding this clone: Gene names are mouse gene names. The read halts 4 residues ahead of the CDR3 end, with the missing end drawn from the germline J gene. This chain connects TRBV1 to TRBJ2-2; 8 bases agree with TRBD1. Looked up from germline, CDR1 is NSQYPW and CDR2 is LRSPGD (reference sequence). This CDR3 has 15 residues. V was clipped by 4 bases and J by 2 bases; unmatched bases: 3. CDR3 protein: CTCSGQGLNTGQLYF. The CDR3 DNA, read in part, is TGCACCTGCAGTGGACAGGGGTTGAACACCGGG.

Points on this clone: The listed genes are named as in mouse. The read ends 4 residues early relative to the CDR3; the germline J gene fills the gap. This specimen includes other DNA sequences encoding the same CDR3. This chain connects TRBV1 to TRBJ2-7; 9 bases are a match to TRBD2. CDR3 length: 14 residues. Per the germline V gene, CDR1 is NSQYPW and CDR2 is LRSPGD (reference sequence). The covered CDR3 bases are TGCACCTGCAGTGCATGGACTGGGGTTTAT. It yields the protein CTCSAWTGVY. The complete CDR3 protein is CTCSAWTGVYEQYF.

The table lists this clone with many counts. Mouse names are used for the genes. The read gets to within 4 residues of the CDR3 end, and the germline J gene fills in the rest. The rearrangement uses TRBV17 and TRBJ2-7, with a possible D match to TRBD2 (7 bases). The V end lost 0 bases, the J end lost 3 bases, and 15 bases lay between the germline ends. Germline V gene sequence: CDR1 MNHDT, CDR2 YYDKIL. The CDR3 runs 16 residues. This CDR3 reads CASSRDRGASLYEQYF. The CDR3 bases that were read are TGTGCTAGCAGTAGAGATCGGGGGGCCAGCCTCTAT.

Worth noting for this clone: Germline and genes here are mouse. Read sequence stops 4 residues before the CDR3 end, and the germline J gene provides the missing end. This chain joins TRBV13-1 and TRBJ2-7; TRBD2 matches 8 bases. The CDR3 sequence is 13 residues long. Germline V gene lookup returns CDR1 NSHNY and CDR2 SYGAGN. The CDR3 protein is CASSRMGGYEQYF. CDR3 DNA (partial): TGTGCCAGCAGCCGGATGGGGGGGTAT.

On this clone itself: These gene names are mouse names. The read falls 4 residues short of the CDR3 end, and the missing part is taken from the germline J gene. The rearrangement uses TRBV19 and TRBJ2-3; TRBD2 agrees at 9 bases. With V trimmed by 10 bases and J by 1 base, 4 bases remained unmatched. The V gene's germline CDR1 is FNHDT and CDR2 SITEND (reference sequence). The CDR3 has 13 residues. The CDR3 sequence is CALGGPGAETLYF. The CDR3 bases that were read are TGTGCCTTGGGGGGGCCGGGTGCAGAA.

To note about this clone: The gene symbols are mouse symbols. Sequencing ends 3 residues short of the CDR3 end; the germline J gene provides the rest. V gene TRBV1 combines with J gene TRBJ1-6; 10 bases fit TRBD1. TRBJ1-6 counts as an open reading frame of uncertain function. This CDR3 has 16 residues. J lost 6 bases, V lost 4 bases, and 6 bases had no gene match. Germline lookup yields CDR1 NSQYPW and CDR2 LRSPGD (reference sequence). The CDR3 DNA, read in part, is TGCACCTGCAGTGGAAGGGACAGGGGATTTAATTCGCCC. Translation gives CTCSGRDRGFNSP. The full CDR3 is CTCSGRDRGFNSPLYF.

For this clone: Being one base from a much bigger clone, this may be a read error. Gene names and germline refer to mouse. Coverage ceases 4 residues before the CDR3 finishes, and the germline J gene fills in the end. Other DNA sequences in this sample translate to the same CDR3. V usage is TRBV5 and J usage is TRBJ2-3; 11 bases line up with TRBD2. V was clipped by 3 bases and J by 0 bases; unmatched bases: 2. Germline CDR1 is LGHNA and CDR2 is YNLKQL (reference sequence). This CDR3 region has 16 residues. The CDR3 loop reads CASSHGTGGSAETLYF. The part of the CDR3 DNA that was read is TGTGCCAGCAGCCACGGGACTGGGGGTAGTGCAGAA.

Details on this clone: Genes and germline are mouse. Read data end 4 residues before the CDR3 end; the end is taken from the germline J gene. Distinct nucleotide sequences in the sample also encode this CDR3. J is TRBJ2-3 and V is TRBV4; TRBD1 matches at 8 bases. Losses at the gene ends were 5 bases for V and 0 bases for J; bases not matched to a gene: 1. This CDR3 spans 14 amino acids. Looked up from germline, CDR1 is LGHDT and CDR2 is YNNKQL (reference sequence). This CDR3 reads CASSRQGSAETLYF. The CDR3 DNA, read in part, is TGTGCCAGCAGCCGACAGGGGAGTGCAGAA.

Notes on this clone: Here the gene names and germline are mouse. From the germline J gene comes the end of the CDR3, since the read stops 4 residues before it. The chain employs TRBV14 and TRBJ2-1; a weak D match, TRBD1 (6 bases). Between the trimmed V and J ends, which lost 4 bases and 3 bases, there was a span of 8 bases. In germline, CDR1 is SGHDT, CDR2 FRDEAV. The CDR3 runs 13 residues. The CDR3 sequence: CASSRGIYAEQFF. The CDR3 bases that were read are TGTGCCAGCAGTAGGGGGATCTATGCT.

As concerns this clone: Gene names are the mouse ones. The CDR3 end is not reached by the read, which stops 4 residues before it; the germline J gene fills it in. The rearrangement links TRBV1 to TRBJ2-2; D is unclear. Germline CDR1 and CDR2: NSQYPW and LRSPGD (reference sequence). V was trimmed by 1 base and J by 3 bases, leaving 9 bases between them. This CDR3 comprises 15 residues. Partial CDR3 DNA: TGCACCTGCAGTGCAGGGGAGGCGGACACCGGG. It encodes CTCSAGEADTG. The entire CDR3 protein is CTCSAGEADTGQLYF.

This clone was counted a few times. Mouse gene names and germline throughout. Read coverage stops 4 residues before the CDR3 terminus; the germline J gene supplies the remainder. The chain recombines TRBV13-3 with TRBJ2-7; 7 bases match TRBD1. This CDR3 contains 14 residues. J gave up 0 bases and V 2 bases, and 2 bases lay outside the gene matches. Germline V gene lookup returns CDR1 NNHDY and CDR2 SYVADS. CDR3 protein: CASSETGISYEQYF. The sequenced part of the CDR3 DNA is TGTGCCAGCAGTGAGACAGGGATCTCCTAT.